This T cell receptor (beta chain) was observed in a study of blood T cell repertoires in COVID-19. Study in general: Acute and convalescent COVID-19 samples came from the United States, Italy and Spain. T cells, B-cell-depleted T cells, or PBMCs provided the cDNA or gDNA that served as material.

Original processing notes: Reference gene primer amplification yielded estimated nucleated cell counts. Some clones are missing from TCRdb's copy, which holds only in-frame ones; the method was immunoSEQ multiplex PCR. For V, J and clone size, that table is used; D and trimming come from the DNA. The repertoire includes roughly 300,000 clones, over 75% of them detected once, and more than 10% sits in the top ten. The V and J ends lost 1 base and 0 bases, in that order; junction bases with no gene match: 3. The CDR3 runs 16 residues. Germline assignment: CDR1 MNHEY and CDR2 SVGAGI. In this sample, this clone turned up once.

The source of this sequence is a human donor in a cohort sampled during active COVID-19. This chain joins TRBV6-5 and TRBJ1-1, with 9 positions matching TRBD1. Sequenced sample: peripheral blood. CDR3 in DNA: TGTGCCAGCAGTTACTGGACAGGGGCTCTGAACACTGAAGCTTTCTTT. This encodes CASSYWTGALNTEAFF.